The present entry profiles one TCR beta chain with its context. Which antigen it targets is not known. No much larger clonotype is one base removed from it; base qualities were not supplied. The cohort consisted of fewer than 700 healthy bone marrow donors. At the time of sampling, every cohort member was nominally healthy, though immune exposures that went unrecorded were likely present. The donor tested CMV seropositive, placing the donor among the approximately 290 seropositive members of the cohort. Each donor provided a peripheral blood sample, and peripheral blood mononuclear cells were used for TCR beta sequencing. Genomic DNA was extracted from the blood cell samples with the Qiagen DNeasy Blood Extraction Kit. These data originate in a study of cytomegalovirus exposure and HLA in healthy donors listed by TCRdb under 2017. Regarding the study in general: In an earlier analysis of around 540 of the donors, 276 Gb of sequence data and 90 million to 130 million unique TCR beta sequences from about 190 million T cells were reported. Every repertoire in the discovery cohort had been generated on one and the same sequencing platform. Both class I and class II loci were covered by HLA typing, at four-digit resolution. To predict cytomegalovirus infection status, the study brought together high-throughput TCR immunosequencing, statistical association of individual TCRs with disease status, and machine learning. In addition to the first cohort of 666 subjects, a separate validation cohort of approximately 130 different subjects was used. Among about 390 genotyped donors of the cohort, an average of about 240,000 unique TCR beta nucleotide sequences were sequenced per donor, around 20% of them non-productive. An early release that covered 500 to 800 HLA-typed donors contained about 300 gigabases of sequencing data and 85 million to 100 million unique TCR sequences. Roughly 5 DR-DQ haplotypes were treated as single units for association and clustering because of strong linkage in the cohort. The genetic ancestry cluster associated with self-reported Caucasian donors included roughly four fifths of the roughly 400 genotyped donors. An earlier analysis of 587 of the donors applied high-throughput TCR beta sequencing to assess whether each TCR beta V gene segment acted as functional or pseudogenic. Using immunosequencing, the study profiled T cell repertoires from fewer than 850 subjects and related those repertoires to cytomegalovirus serostatus. Donor age, sex, ethnicity and CMV serostatus were compiled together with the repertoire data. In the later analysis, no new phenotypic data were used to find candidate immune exposures; instead, reliance was placed on TCR beta sequences and their occurrence across donors. Typing coverage differed by locus: A, B, C, DRB1 and DQB1 were typed in about 629-630 donors, DQA1 in about 510, DPA1 in around 610, and DPB1 in just under 480. A later genetic analysis took genome-wide SNP genotypes for about 65% of the 666 donors and used that subset as a discovery cohort. A later analysis re-examined previously published TCR beta repertoires from just over 650 donors and added high-resolution HLA genotyping to investigate patterns of TCR occurrence. The study aimed to test whether cataloging public T cell receptors could reveal signatures of past pathogen exposure. The full study reports these points: In a later analysis, HLA-associated TCR beta chains were found to be more clonally expanded and to have lower generation probabilities than equally common non-associated chains. The presence/absence analyses assumed that sequencing depth was roughly uniform across donors, and that assumption may not be true. A further reported finding was that TCR beta sequences accurately predicted the HLA-A and HLA-B alleles for most subjects in the first cohort. In both the original and validation cohorts, the classifier was reported to diagnose cytomegalovirus status with high specificity and sensitivity. A later analysis found that TCR association rates varied across HLA loci, with DRB1 alleles showing the most associated TCRs and HLA-C alleles the fewest. A later analysis found that most CMV-associated TCR beta chains appeared HLA-restricted, with HLA associations seemingly driven largely by CMV exposure. An association between a missense DCLRE1C variant and V-gene and J-gene trimming of TCR beta chains was found in a later genetic analysis and replicated in an independent cohort. The sequencing pipeline was judged likely to have produced a cluster of highly shared sequence variants as a technical artifact. In a later genetic analysis, fewer N-insertions in productive TCRs were reported among donors in an Asian-associated ancestry cluster than the roughly 700-donor mean. In vitro tests confirmed that a few of the cytomegalovirus-associated TCR beta chains recognize cytomegalovirus antigens. The earlier analysis of approximately 540 of the donors excluded seventeen rarely observed V segments, including chromosome 9 orphons, because counts were too low. Across donors, most TCR sequences were observed very rarely, whereas some public TCRs were present in many individuals. This cohort had only TCR beta chains sequenced, and the lack of alpha or paired-chain data limited which features could be detected. The study gave a list of 150 to 200 TCR beta chains associated with cytomegalovirus. Some IMGT-functional V segments, including TRBV6-2 and TRBV6-3, could not be distinguished by the 87-base-pair reads and were therefore excluded. When HLA alleles, especially DR and DQ, strongly co-occurred, attributing TCR associations to individual alleles was difficult. Because HLA typing was missing for some donors at each locus, association tests included only the typed subset. Immune exposure information for the cohort was limited to CMV serostatus. Linkage disequilibrium might explain the correlated functional status among segregating V segments, but an unknown experimental factor could not be excluded. In a later analysis, around 17,000 TCR beta sequences were associated with specific HLA alleles at a false discovery rate of 0.05. In a later analysis, several top co-occurrence clusters were reported to appear linked to parvovirus B19, influenza, CMV and Epstein-Barr virus. It was suggested by the authors that the approach could potentially be generalized to other disease states and immunological phenotypes. In an earlier analysis of fewer than 750 of the donors, most TCR beta V segments were observed in productive rearrangements about 87% or about 30% of the time, broadly matching IMGT annotations.

The receptor library was made with the immunoSEQ multiplex PCR assay. The multiplex PCR relied on a mix of 60 forward primers for TCR Vbeta segments and 13 reverse primers for TCR Jbeta segments. The CDR3 region of rearranged TCR beta genes was amplified from genomic DNA by a multiplex PCR assay. Amplified TCR beta libraries were sequenced as 87-base-pair reads on the Illumina HiSeq System. For the original study's pipeline: A later analysis tallied 75 million to 85 million unique TCR beta chains across the 666 repertoires, and approximately 12 million of those chains were shared by two or more donors. A nearest-neighbor algorithm error-corrected the raw reads and collapsed the reads into unique sequences, merging closely related sequences to remove PCR and sequencing errors. Alignment of CDR3 sequences to IMGT reference sequences was used to assign V, D and J gene segments. For a sequence to be retained, a match of at least six nucleotides to both a V gene segment and a J gene segment was required. Rearrangements were called productive when the CDR3 lacked stop codons and stayed in frame with V and J; all others were non-productive. Following IMGT convention, CDR3 was defined as the stretch from the second conserved V-encoded cysteine to the conserved J-encoded phenylalanine. In an earlier analysis of approximately 500 of the donors, sequences lacking an unambiguous match to a single V gene segment were excluded. In an earlier analysis of some 590 of the donors, a V segment was called functional when productive rearrangements were above 56.7%, and segregating when the standard deviation between donors exceeded 5%. A statistical classification framework was built to diagnose cytomegalovirus status from the catalog of TCR beta chain sequences. V and J gene assignment, in a later analysis, came from comparing TCR nucleotide sequences with IMGT/GENE-DB human TR gene sequences. The TCRdist pipeline was used in a later analysis to assign CDR3 sequences and most-parsimonious VDJ recombination scenarios. In a later analysis, each TCR beta chain was defined by its CDR3 amino acid sequence together with its V-gene family, and reads lacking a unique V-gene family were excluded. In a later analysis, nearly 600 highly shared, low-generation-probability nucleotide sequences were removed to address suspected cross-contamination and a sequencing artifact. A later analysis calculated a clonal expansion index for each public chain from normalized within-repertoire ranks of inferred template counts. A later analysis computed generation probabilities with a VDJ recombination model fitted to out-of-frame rearrangements, and checked the results against IGoR. In a later analysis, hypergeometric tests were used to score TCR-TCR, TCR-HLA and TCR-CMV co-occurrence, with a repertoire-size bias correction applied to TCR pairs. To estimate false discovery rates, a later analysis permuted the HLA or CMV assignments 20 times. In a later analysis, co-occurring TCRs were grouped using DBSCAN, with TCRdist sequence similarity added in when clustering inside HLA-allele-positive subsets. For co-occurrence clustering, repertoires with fewer than 30,000 or more than 120,000 public chains were excluded, along with five repertoires with anomalous nucleotide sharing. The source is immuneACCESS, and TCRdb retained only in-frame sequences with V and J called. Part of the clones is not carried over; for the studies checked, unresolved V genes explain less than half of this, and the remainder is unexplained. V and J calls plus clone size are reproduced from that table; the DNA served to infer D and trimming. This sample comprises 110,000 or so clones, roughly 9% of them detected only once. The top ten clones comprise 5% to 6.5% of the sample.

According to the germline V gene (reference sequence), CDR1 reads LNHDA and CDR2 reads SQIVND. The CDR3 measures 17 amino acids from cysteine to phenylalanine. The retained sequence is limited to the CDR3, 51 bases, with the frame set at the first base. V sheds 1 base and J sheds 0 bases, leaving 16 bases between their ends. The chain was built from TRBV19 and TRBJ2-7, and TRBD2 may be the D gene, going by 6 matching bases. The TCR was taken from a woman aged 40 to 55 in good health and CMV-seropositive. Sequenced: PBMCs. The DNA sequence reads TGTGCCAGTAGTATAGGCGGGACGTCTGCCGCCTCCTACGAGCAGTACTTC. It codes for CASSIGGTSAASYEQYF.